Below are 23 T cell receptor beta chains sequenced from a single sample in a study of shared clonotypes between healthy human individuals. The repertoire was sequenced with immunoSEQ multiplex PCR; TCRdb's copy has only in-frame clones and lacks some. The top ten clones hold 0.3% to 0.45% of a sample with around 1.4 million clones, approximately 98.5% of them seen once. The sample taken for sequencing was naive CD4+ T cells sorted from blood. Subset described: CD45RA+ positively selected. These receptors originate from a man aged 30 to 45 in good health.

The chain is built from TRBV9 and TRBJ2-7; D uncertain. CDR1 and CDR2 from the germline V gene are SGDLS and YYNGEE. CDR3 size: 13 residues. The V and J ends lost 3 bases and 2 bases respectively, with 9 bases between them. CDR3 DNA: TGTGCCAGCAGCGGAAACGGAGCCTACGAGCAGTACTTC. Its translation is CASSGNGAYEQYF. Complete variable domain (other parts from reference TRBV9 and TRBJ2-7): DSGVTQTPKHLITATGQRVTLRCSPRSGDLSVYWYQQSLDQGLQFLIQYYNGEERAKGNILERFSAQQFPDLHSELNLSSLELGDSALYFCASSGNGAYEQYFGPGTRLTVT.

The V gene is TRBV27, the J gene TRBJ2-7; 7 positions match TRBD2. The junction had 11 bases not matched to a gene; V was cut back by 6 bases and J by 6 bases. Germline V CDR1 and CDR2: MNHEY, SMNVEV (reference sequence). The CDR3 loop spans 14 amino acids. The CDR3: CASSSGTIPLEQYF. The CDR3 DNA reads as TGTGCCAGCAGCTCAGGGACTATCCCCCTCGAGCAGTACTTC.

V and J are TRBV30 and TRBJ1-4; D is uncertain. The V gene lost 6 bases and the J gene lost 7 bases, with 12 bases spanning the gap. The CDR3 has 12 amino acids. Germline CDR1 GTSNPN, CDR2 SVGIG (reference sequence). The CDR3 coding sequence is TGTGCCTGCCGCGGGTCTGGTGAAAAACTGTTTTTT. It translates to CACRGSGEKLFF.

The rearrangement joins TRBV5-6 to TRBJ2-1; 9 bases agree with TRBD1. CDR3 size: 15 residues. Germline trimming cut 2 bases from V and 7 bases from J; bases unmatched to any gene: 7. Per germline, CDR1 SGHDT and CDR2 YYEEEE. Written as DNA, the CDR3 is TGTGCCAGCAGCTTTACAGGGGGCCTGGGGAATGAGCAGTTCTTC. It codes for CASSFTGGLGNEQFF.

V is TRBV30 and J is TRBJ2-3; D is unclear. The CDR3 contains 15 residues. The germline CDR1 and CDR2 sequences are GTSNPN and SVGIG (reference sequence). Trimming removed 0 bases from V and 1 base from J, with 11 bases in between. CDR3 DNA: TGTGCCTGGAGTGTAGACGGATCGGGCACAGATACGCAGTATTTT. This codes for CAWSVDGSGTDTQYF.

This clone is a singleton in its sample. Here the CDR3 DNA reads TGTGCCAGCTCCGGGACAGGGTGGAACTATGGCTACACCTTC. This translates into CASSGTGWNYGYTF. The chain links TRBV5-4 to TRBJ1-2; 9 nucleotides line up with TRBD1. From germline, CDR1 is SGHNT and CDR2 YYREEE (reference sequence). J lost 2 bases, V lost 7 bases, and 6 bases had no gene match. The CDR3 length is 14 residues.

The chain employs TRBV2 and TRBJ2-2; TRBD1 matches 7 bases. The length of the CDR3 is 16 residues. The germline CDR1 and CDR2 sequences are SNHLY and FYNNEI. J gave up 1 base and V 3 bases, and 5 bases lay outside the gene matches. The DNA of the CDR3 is TGTGCCAGCAGTGAGTTCGGGACAGTGAACACCGGGGAGCTGTTTTTT. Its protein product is CASSEFGTVNTGELFF.

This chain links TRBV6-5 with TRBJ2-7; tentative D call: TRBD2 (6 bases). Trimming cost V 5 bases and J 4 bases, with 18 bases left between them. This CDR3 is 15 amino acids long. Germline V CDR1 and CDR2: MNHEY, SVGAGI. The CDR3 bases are TGTGCCAGCAGTCGTTTATGGGGAGGTTCTTACGAGCAGTACTTC. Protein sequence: CASSRLWGGSYEQYF.

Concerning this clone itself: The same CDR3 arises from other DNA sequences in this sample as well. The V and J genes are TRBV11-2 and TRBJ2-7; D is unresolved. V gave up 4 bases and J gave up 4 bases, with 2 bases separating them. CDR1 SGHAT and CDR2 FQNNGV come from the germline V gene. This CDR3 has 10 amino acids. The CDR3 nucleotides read TGTGCCAGCAGCTCGTACGAGCAGTACTTC. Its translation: CASSSYEQYF. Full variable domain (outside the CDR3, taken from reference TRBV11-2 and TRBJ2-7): EAGVAQSPRYKIIEKRQSVAFWCNPISGHATLYWYQQILGQGPKLLIQFQNNGVVDDSQLPKDRFSAERLKGVDSTLKIQPAKLEDSAVYLCASSSYEQYFGPGTRLTVT.

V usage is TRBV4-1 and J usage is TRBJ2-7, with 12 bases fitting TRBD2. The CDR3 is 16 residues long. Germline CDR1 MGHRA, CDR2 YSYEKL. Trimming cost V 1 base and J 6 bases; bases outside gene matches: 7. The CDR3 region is CASSQVVGLAGGEQYF. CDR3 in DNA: TGCGCCAGCAGCCAAGTGGTGGGACTAGCGGGTGGCGAGCAGTACTTC.

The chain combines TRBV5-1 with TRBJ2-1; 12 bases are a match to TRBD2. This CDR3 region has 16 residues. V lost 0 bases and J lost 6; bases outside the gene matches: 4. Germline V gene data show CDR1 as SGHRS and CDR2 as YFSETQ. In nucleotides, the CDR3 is TGCGCCAGCAGCTTGGCGACTAGCGGGAGCATCAATGAGCAGTTCTTC. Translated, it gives CASSLATSGSINEQFF.

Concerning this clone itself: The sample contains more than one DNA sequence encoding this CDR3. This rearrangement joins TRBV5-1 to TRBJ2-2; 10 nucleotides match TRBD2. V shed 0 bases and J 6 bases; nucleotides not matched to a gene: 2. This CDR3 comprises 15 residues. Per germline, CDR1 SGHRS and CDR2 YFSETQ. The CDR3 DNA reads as TGCGCCAGCAGCTTGGGGCTAGCGGGAGCCGGGGAGCTGTTTTTT. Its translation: CASSLGLAGAGELFF.

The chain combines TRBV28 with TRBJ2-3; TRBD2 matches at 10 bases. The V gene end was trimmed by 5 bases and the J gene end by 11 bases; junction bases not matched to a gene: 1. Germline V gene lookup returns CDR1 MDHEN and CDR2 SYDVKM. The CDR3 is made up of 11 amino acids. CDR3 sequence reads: CASSIAGGQYF. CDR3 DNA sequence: TGTGCCAGCAGTATAGCGGGAGGGCAGTATTTT. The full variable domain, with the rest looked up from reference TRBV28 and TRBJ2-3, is DVKVTQSSRYLVKRTGEKVFLECVQDMDHENMFWYRQDPGLGLRLIYFSYDVKMKEKGDIPEGYSVSREKKERFSLILESASTNQTSMYLCASSIAGGQYFGPGTRLTVL.

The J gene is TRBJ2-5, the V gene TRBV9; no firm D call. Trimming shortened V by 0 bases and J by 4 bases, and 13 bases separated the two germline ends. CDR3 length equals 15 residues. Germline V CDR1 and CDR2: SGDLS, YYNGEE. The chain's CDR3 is CASSVGPEPGETQYF. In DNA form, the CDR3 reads TGTGCCAGCAGCGTAGGGCCGGAACCGGGAGAGACCCAGTACTTC.

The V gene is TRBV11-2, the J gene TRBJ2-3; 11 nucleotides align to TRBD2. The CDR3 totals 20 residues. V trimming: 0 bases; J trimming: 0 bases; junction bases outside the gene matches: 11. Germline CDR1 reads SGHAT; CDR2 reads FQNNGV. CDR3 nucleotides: TGTGCCAGCAGCTTAGATTACGGAGGCGGACTAGCGGGCAGCACAGATACGCAGTATTTT. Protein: CASSLDYGGGLAGSTDTQYF.

CDR3 nucleotides: TGTGCCAGCAGTAGGGGAGGGGCAACTAATGAAAAACTGTTTTTT. This sequence encodes CASSRGGATNEKLFF. V is TRBV5-4 and J is TRBJ1-4; possible D gene TRBD1, 5 bases. Germline lookup yields CDR1 SGHNT and CDR2 YYREEE (reference sequence). This CDR3 is built from 15 residues. V lost 5 bases and J lost 0, with 11 bases in between.

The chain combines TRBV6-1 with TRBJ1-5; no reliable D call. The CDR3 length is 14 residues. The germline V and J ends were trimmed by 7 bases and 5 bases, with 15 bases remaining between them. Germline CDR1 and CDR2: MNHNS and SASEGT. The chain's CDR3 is CASIVRWGHQPQHF. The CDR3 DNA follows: TGTGCCAGCATTGTACGGTGGGGTCATCAGCCCCAGCATTTT.

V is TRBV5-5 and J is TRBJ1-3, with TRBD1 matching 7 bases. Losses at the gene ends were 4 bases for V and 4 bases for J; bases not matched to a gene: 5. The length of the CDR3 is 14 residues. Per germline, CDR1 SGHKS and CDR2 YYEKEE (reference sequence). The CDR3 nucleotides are TGTGCCAGCAGCAAAGGGGGCTGGGGAAACACCATATATTTT. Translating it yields CASSKGGWGNTIYF. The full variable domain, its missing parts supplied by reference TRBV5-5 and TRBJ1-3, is DAGVTQSPTHLIKTRGQQVTLRCSPISGHKSVSWYQQVLGQGPQFIFQYYEKEERGRGNFPDRFSARQFPNYSSELNVNALLLGDSALYLCASSKGGWGNTIYFGEGSWLTVV.

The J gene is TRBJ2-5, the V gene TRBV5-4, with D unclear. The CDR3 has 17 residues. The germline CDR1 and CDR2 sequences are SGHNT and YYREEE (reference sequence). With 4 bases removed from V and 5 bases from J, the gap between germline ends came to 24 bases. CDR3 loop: CASSLYGPPATQETQYF. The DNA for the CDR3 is TGTGCCAGCAGCCTCTATGGGCCACCCGCCACCCAGGAGACCCAGTACTTC.

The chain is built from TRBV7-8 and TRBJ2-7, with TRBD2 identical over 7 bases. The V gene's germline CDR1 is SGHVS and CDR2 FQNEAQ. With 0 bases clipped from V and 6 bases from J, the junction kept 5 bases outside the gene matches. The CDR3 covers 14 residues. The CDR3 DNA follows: TGTGCCAGCAGCTTAGCCAGACTAGCAGGCGAGCAGTACTTC. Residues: CASSLARLAGEQYF.

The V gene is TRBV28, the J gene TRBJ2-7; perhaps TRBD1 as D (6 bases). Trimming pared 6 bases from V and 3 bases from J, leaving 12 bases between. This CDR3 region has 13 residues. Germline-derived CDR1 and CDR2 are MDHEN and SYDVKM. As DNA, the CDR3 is TGTGCCAGCAGCCGAAACAGGGACTACGAGCAGTACTTC. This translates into CASSRNRDYEQYF.

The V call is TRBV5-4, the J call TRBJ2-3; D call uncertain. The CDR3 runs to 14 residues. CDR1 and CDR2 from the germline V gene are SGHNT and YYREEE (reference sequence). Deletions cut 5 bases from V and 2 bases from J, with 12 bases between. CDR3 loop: CASSSRQSTDTQYF. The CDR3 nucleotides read TGTGCCAGCAGTTCCCGGCAGTCCACAGATACGCAGTATTTT.

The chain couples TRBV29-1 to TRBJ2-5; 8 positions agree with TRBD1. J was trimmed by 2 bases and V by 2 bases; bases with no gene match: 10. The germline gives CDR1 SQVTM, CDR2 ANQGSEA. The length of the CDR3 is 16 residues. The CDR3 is CSVELLAGGQQETQYF. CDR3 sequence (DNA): TGCAGCGTTGAATTGCTGGCAGGGGGCCAACAAGAGACCCAGTACTTC.